This TCR beta chain is drawn from a study of blood T cell repertoires in COVID-19. About the research overall: Collection of acute and convalescent COVID-19 samples took place in the United States, Italy and Spain. PBMCs, B-cell-depleted T cells, or T cells were the source of the cDNA or gDNA that made up the material.

Deletions cut 6 bases from V and 2 bases from J, with 12 bases between. The germline V gene has CDR1 MNHEY and CDR2 SVGAGI. CDR3 size: 14 residues. How the authors handled the data: Reference gene primers were amplified, and this amplification served to estimate nucleated cell counts. TCRdb's copy holds only in-frame clones and misses some; the assay was immunoSEQ multiplex PCR. The V and J calls and clone size are taken from that table; D and trimming were inferred from the DNA. The repertoire includes some 50,000 clones, around 84% of them detected once, and about 3% sits in the top ten. What was sequenced was peripheral blood. This chain links TRBV6-5 with TRBJ2-3; possible D gene TRBD2, 6 bases. The sequence came from a man aged 50 to 60 with acute or convalescent COVID-19. The CDR3 spells CASRGTGLTDTQYF. CDR3 DNA: TGTGCCAGCAGGGGGACGGGACTCACAGATACGCAGTATTTT.